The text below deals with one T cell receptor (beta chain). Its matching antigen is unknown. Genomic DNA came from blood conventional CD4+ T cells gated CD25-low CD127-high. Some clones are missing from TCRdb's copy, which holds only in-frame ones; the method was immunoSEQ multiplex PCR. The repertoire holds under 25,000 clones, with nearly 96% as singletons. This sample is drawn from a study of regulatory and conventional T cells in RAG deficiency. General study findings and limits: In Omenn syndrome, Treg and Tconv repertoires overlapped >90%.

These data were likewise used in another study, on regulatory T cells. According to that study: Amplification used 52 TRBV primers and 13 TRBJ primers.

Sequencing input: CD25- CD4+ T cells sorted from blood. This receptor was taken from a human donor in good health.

CDR3 sequence (DNA): TGTGCCAGCAGCTTAGCGCGGACTAGCGGGGGTGGGAATGAGCAGTTCTTC. This sequence encodes CASSLARTSGGGNEQFF. The chain couples TRBV7-2 to TRBJ2-1; 13 nucleotides align to TRBD2. The J segment lost 7 bases and the V segment lost 0 bases, leaving 6 bases of the junction unmatched. CDR1 and CDR2 (germline): SGHTA, FQGNSA. The CDR3 has 17 residues.